The next 30 T cell receptor beta chains were all read from a single sample in a study of T cell responses to AZD1222 COVID-19 vaccine. Profiled with immunoSEQ multiplex PCR; TCRdb holds only in-frame clones, not every one. Here the sample spans around 65,000 clones, 70% to 90% being singletons. Sample: peripheral blood, taken 28 days after the second AZD1222 dose. The receptors here all came from an adult who received the AZD1222 COVID-19 vaccine.

The V call is TRBV7-8, the J call TRBJ2-7; D gene unclear. The V gene's germline CDR1 is SGHVS and CDR2 FQNEAQ. Trimming shortened V by 0 bases and J by 4 bases, and 19 bases separated the two germline ends. CDR3 length: 17 amino acids. Here the CDR3 reads CASSLALTFGERYEQYF. In nucleotides, the CDR3 is TGTGCCAGCAGCTTAGCCCTGACATTTGGGGAAAGGTACGAGCAGTACTTC.

This rearrangement joins TRBV14 to TRBJ2-1; 11 nucleotides align to TRBD2. Trimming at V came to 0 bases and at J to 7 bases, leaving 5 bases not matched to a gene. Per the germline V gene, CDR1 is SGHDN and CDR2 is FVKESK. The CDR3 loop spans 16 amino acids. The CDR3 DNA is TGTGCCAGCAGCCAAGATCTTCTAGCGGGGGGTAATGAGCAGTTCTTC. Protein: CASSQDLLAGGNEQFF.

A single count supports this clone. The V and J genes are TRBV24-1 and TRBJ2-5, with D possibly called TRBD1 or TRBD2 (5 bases each). This CDR3 has 15 amino acids. Looked up from germline, CDR1 is KGHDR and CDR2 is SFDVKD. With 3 bases removed from V and 0 bases from J, the gap between germline ends came to 10 bases. The CDR3 DNA follows: TGTGCCACCAGTGATAAACTAGGGGACCAAGAGACCCAGTACTTC. This encodes CATSDKLGDQETQYF.

This sequence joins TRBV25-1 and TRBJ2-6, with D perhaps matching TRBD1 or TRBD2 (5 bases each). V was clipped by 3 bases and J by 0 bases, with 9 bases between them. This CDR3 has 16 amino acids. Looked up from germline, CDR1 is MGHDK and CDR2 is SYGVNS. The CDR3 DNA reads TGTGCCAGCAGTGACAGGGACCGCTCTGGGGCCAACGTCCTGACTTTC. It is translated as CASSDRDRSGANVLTF.

This clone was seen just once. CDR3 nucleotides: TGCGCCAGCAAAGTTGATGGGGTGAACACCGGGGAGCTGTTTTTT. It yields the protein CASKVDGVNTGELFF. The gene calls are TRBV5-1 and TRBJ2-2; D call uncertain. V was trimmed by 6 bases and J by 1 base, leaving 13 bases between them. Germline CDR1 reads SGHRS; CDR2 reads YFSETQ. This CDR3 spans 15 amino acids.

The chain links TRBV2 to TRBJ2-7; tentatively, D is TRBD1 (6 bases). The CDR3 covers 12 residues. The germline V and J ends were trimmed by 4 bases and 2 bases, with 6 bases remaining between them. Germline-derived CDR1 and CDR2 are SNHLY and FYNNEI. The CDR3 protein is CASSGTAYEQYF. The CDR3 DNA sequence: TGTGCCAGCAGTGGGACAGCCTACGAGCAGTACTTC.

This clone was picked up a small number of times. V and J are TRBV9 and TRBJ2-1, with 7 bases matching TRBD2. Germline CDR1 reads SGDLS; CDR2 reads YYNGEE. This CDR3 comprises 15 residues. After removal of 5 bases from V and 5 bases from J, the junction contained 10 bases not matched to a gene. The CDR3 region is CASSDVGGVHNEQFF. DNA for the CDR3: TGTGCCAGCAGTGATGTTGGGGGGGTACACAATGAGCAGTTCTTC.

The CDR3 here is CASSSGAGGRTGELFF. CDR3 nucleotide sequence: TGTGCCAGCAGCTCAGGTGCGGGAGGTCGGACCGGGGAGCTGTTTTTT. The chain combines TRBV7-6 with TRBJ2-2, with 8 bases identical to TRBD2. Germline V CDR1 and CDR2: SGHVS, FNYEAQ. V shed 4 bases and J 5 bases; nucleotides not matched to a gene: 9. This CDR3 contains 16 residues.

The chain uses TRBV4-1 and TRBJ2-7, with 16 nucleotides matching TRBD2. The CDR3 is 19 amino acids. Germline CDR1 and CDR2: MGHRA and YSYEKL. Trimming cost V 3 bases and J 4 bases; bases outside gene matches: 12. CDR3 sequence reads: CASSHPGLAGGQDRYEQYF. The CDR3 region has the DNA TGCGCCAGCAGCCACCCGGGACTAGCGGGAGGGCAGGACCGATACGAGCAGTACTTC.

J is TRBJ2-3 and V is TRBV5-1; TRBD2 might be the D (6 bases). Germline CDR1 reads SGHRS; CDR2 reads YFSETQ. V lost 2 bases and J 0 bases, leaving 10 bases between the germline ends. The CDR3 has 15 amino acids. In nucleotides, the CDR3 is TGCGCCAGCAGCTTTGCGGGGATAAGCACAGATACGCAGTATTTT. Protein: CASSFAGISTDTQYF. Based on the CDR3 plus reference TRBV5-1 and TRBJ2-3, the full variable domain is KAGVTQTPRYLIKTRGQQVTLSCSPISGHRSVSWYQQTPGQGLQFLFEYFSETQRNKGNFPGRFSGRQFSNSRSEMNVSTLELGDSALYLCASSFAGISTDTQYFGPGTRLTVL.

The chain joins TRBV9 to TRBJ2-3; no clear D gene. The germline V gene encodes CDR1 SGDLS and CDR2 YYNGEE. The CDR3 consists of 15 residues. Trimming cost V 4 bases and J 3 bases, with 15 bases left between them. The CDR3 DNA is TGTGCCAGCAGCTCTAGTGGGTCAGAAACAGATACGCAGTATTTT. It translates to CASSSSGSETDTQYF.

The V and J genes are TRBV25-1 and TRBJ2-1; D ambiguous. The CDR3 length is 15 residues. The V gene lost 3 bases and the J gene lost 3 bases, with 12 bases spanning the gap. Germline CDR1 reads MGHDK; CDR2 reads SYGVNS. The CDR3 loop is CASSETNANYNEQFF. CDR3 DNA sequence: TGTGCCAGCAGTGAGACCAACGCTAACTACAATGAGCAGTTCTTC.

The chain carries TRBV4-2 and TRBJ1-1; 9 bases are a match to TRBD1. This CDR3 is 17 amino acids long. CDR1 and CDR2 (germline): LGHNA, YNFKEQ. V dropped 4 bases and J dropped 3; count of bases not matched to a gene: 12. The CDR3 bases are TGTGCCAGCAGCCGGAGGGCAGAGACAGGGGGATACACTGAAGCTTTCTTT. This codes for CASSRRAETGGYTEAFF.

The V and J genes are TRBV10-3 and TRBJ2-1; 8 bases match TRBD2. The germline CDR1 and CDR2 sequences are ENHRY and SYGVKD. J was trimmed by 1 base and V by 6 bases; bases with no gene match: 8. This CDR3 has 16 amino acids. CDR3: CAISDSGGRSYNEQFF. CDR3 in DNA: TGTGCCATCAGCGACAGCGGGGGTCGGTCCTACAATGAGCAGTTCTTC.

A remark on this clone: Other DNA sequences of this sample code for an identical CDR3. The chain has TRBV6-5 and TRBJ2-1; no clear D gene. V was clipped by 2 bases and J by 0 bases, with 11 bases between them. Germline CDR1 MNHEY, CDR2 SVGAGI. CDR3 size: 16 residues. The CDR3 is CASSYRRPSSYNEQFF. The CDR3 coding sequence is TGTGCCAGCAGTTACCGGCGGCCGAGCTCCTACAATGAGCAGTTCTTC.

This clone has a single count. The chain is built from TRBV5-1 and TRBJ2-3, with unresolved D. CDR1 is SGHRS and CDR2 is YFSETQ in the germline V gene. The V and J ends lost 0 bases and 0 bases respectively, with 11 bases between them. There are 16 residues in the CDR3. As DNA, the CDR3 is TGCGCCAGCAGCTTGGGGGTGGCATCTAGCACAGATACGCAGTATTTT. Encoded protein: CASSLGVASSTDTQYF.

This clone appeared a single time. The rearrangement links TRBV2 to TRBJ2-7, with TRBD2 matching 9 bases. CDR3 length: 15 amino acids. With 4 bases clipped from V and 4 bases from J, the junction kept 8 bases outside the gene matches. Germline values: CDR1 SNHLY, CDR2 FYNNEI. The CDR3 nucleotides are TGTGCCAGCAGTGGGGAGCGGGGGGTAAGTTACGAGCAGTACTTC. Translating it yields CASSGERGVSYEQYF.

This chain links TRBV7-9 with TRBJ1-1; no firm D call. The CDR3 is 14 amino acids. V was cut by 2 bases and J by 4 bases, with 11 bases left in between. Germline V CDR1 and CDR2: SEHNR, FQNEAQ (reference sequence). The CDR3 spells CASSLRGGVTEAFF. The CDR3 DNA reads as TGTGCCAGCAGCTTACGGGGTGGGGTCACTGAAGCTTTCTTT.

The J gene is TRBJ2-1, the V gene TRBV4-1, with 7 bases that match TRBD1. Germline CDR1 MGHRA, CDR2 YSYEKL. The junction had 7 bases not matched to a gene; V was cut back by 6 bases and J by 5 bases. The CDR3 is made up of 14 amino acids. CDR3 sequence (DNA): TGCGCCAGCAGACTGAGGGACAGAAACAATGAGCAGTTCTTC. Protein product: CASRLRDRNNEQFF.

The chain carries TRBV5-1 and TRBJ2-2; tentatively, D is TRBD1 (6 bases). The germline CDR1 and CDR2 sequences are SGHRS and YFSETQ. Trimming removed 6 bases at V and 6 bases at J, with 15 bases between. The CDR3 sequence is 14 residues long. CDR3 protein: CASKYQGLAGELFF. The DNA of the CDR3 is TGCGCCAGCAAGTACCAGGGGTTGGCCGGGGAGCTGTTTTTT.

The chain combines TRBV11-3 with TRBJ2-5; D is uncertain. The germline CDR1 and CDR2 sequences are SGHNT and YENEEA. V lost 1 base to trimming and J lost 1 base, with 7 bases between them. CDR3 length: 14 amino acids. The CDR3 bases are TGTGCCAGCAGCTTAGTCAGCAGCCAAGAGACCCAGTACTTC. Residues: CASSLVSSQETQYF.

The chain is built from TRBV10-3 and TRBJ1-5; 7 bases are a match to TRBD1. V shed 3 bases and J 3 bases; nucleotides not matched to a gene: 2. The CDR3 is made up of 14 amino acids. Germline V CDR1 and CDR2: ENHRY, SYGVKD. DNA for the CDR3: TGTGCCATCAGTGAAGGGGGCCCCAATCAGCCCCAGCATTTT. Translated: CAISEGGPNQPQHF.

V is TRBV2 and J is TRBJ1-4, with D hard to call. Germline V gives CDR1 SNHLY, CDR2 FYNNEI. Trimming shortened V by 6 bases and J by 5 bases, and 10 bases separated the two germline ends. The CDR3 sequence is 13 residues long. CDR3 region: CASRAELNEKLFF. CDR3 in DNA: TGTGCCAGCAGGGCAGAGTTAAATGAAAAACTGTTTTTT.

The CDR3 coding sequence is TGTGCCAGCAGGGGGGGTGGAGCGGGGCGAAACATTCAGTACTTC. Protein product: CASRGGGAGRNIQYF. The chain has TRBV6-5 and TRBJ2-4; TRBD2 aligns across 7 bases. Germline-derived CDR1 and CDR2 are MNHEY and SVGAGI. The CDR3 consists of 15 residues. V trimming: 6 bases; J trimming: 6 bases; junction bases outside the gene matches: 11.

The chain couples TRBV4-2 to TRBJ2-5, with 10 bases fitting TRBD2. CDR1 and CDR2 (germline): LGHNA, YNFKEQ. Trimming cost V 0 bases and J 2 bases; bases outside gene matches: 3. The CDR3 totals 16 residues. This CDR3 is CASSQDRTSGQETQYF. In DNA form, the CDR3 reads TGTGCCAGCAGCCAAGATCGGACTAGCGGACAAGAGACCCAGTACTTC.

This chain's CDR3 is CASRKDTQYF. DNA of the CDR3: TGTGCCAGCAGAAAGGATACGCAGTATTTT. The rearrangement links TRBV12-3 or TRBV12-4 to TRBJ2-3; D gene unclear. The CDR3 contains 10 residues. V was shortened by 6 bases and J by 6 bases, with 4 bases between the two germline ends.

This clone was counted once. V is TRBV2 and J is TRBJ1-4, with D possibly being TRBD1 (6 bases). Germline V gene data show CDR1 as SNHLY and CDR2 as FYNNEI. This CDR3 is built from 15 residues. The germline V and J ends were trimmed by 6 bases and 4 bases, with 15 bases remaining between them. CDR3 nucleotide sequence: TGTGCCAGCAGAGAACCGGGACATCTTAATGAAAAACTGTTTTTT. This encodes CASREPGHLNEKLFF.

The chain employs TRBV15 and TRBJ1-1; D is undetermined. Trimming removed 5 bases at V and 6 bases at J, with 13 bases between. The CDR3 extends over 13 amino acids. Per the germline V gene, CDR1 is LNHNV and CDR2 is YYDKDF (reference sequence). The CDR3 loop is CATSPSPNAEAFF. The CDR3 DNA is TGTGCCACCAGCCCCTCCCCGAATGCTGAAGCTTTCTTT.

The chain has TRBV12-3 or TRBV12-4 and TRBJ1-1; D gene ambiguous. V lost 7 bases and J lost 0, with 9 bases in between. The CDR3 is made up of 13 amino acids. The CDR3 sequence is CASIAQLNTEAFF. The CDR3 coding sequence is TGTGCCAGCATCGCTCAATTGAACACTGAAGCTTTCTTT.

CDR3 sequence reads: CASSPGGLNTEAFF. In nucleotides, the CDR3 is TGCGCCAGCAGCCCAGGGGGGTTGAACACTGAAGCTTTCTTT. J is TRBJ1-1 and V is TRBV5-1, with 7 bases lining up with TRBD1. With V trimmed by 4 bases and J by 0 bases, 3 bases remained unmatched. CDR3 length: 14 amino acids. In germline, CDR1 is SGHRS, CDR2 YFSETQ. Drawing the rest from reference TRBV5-1 and TRBJ1-1, the complete variable domain is KAGVTQTPRYLIKTRGQQVTLSCSPISGHRSVSWYQQTPGQGLQFLFEYFSETQRNKGNFPGRFSGRQFSNSRSEMNVSTLELGDSALYLCASSPGGLNTEAFFGQGTRLTVV.